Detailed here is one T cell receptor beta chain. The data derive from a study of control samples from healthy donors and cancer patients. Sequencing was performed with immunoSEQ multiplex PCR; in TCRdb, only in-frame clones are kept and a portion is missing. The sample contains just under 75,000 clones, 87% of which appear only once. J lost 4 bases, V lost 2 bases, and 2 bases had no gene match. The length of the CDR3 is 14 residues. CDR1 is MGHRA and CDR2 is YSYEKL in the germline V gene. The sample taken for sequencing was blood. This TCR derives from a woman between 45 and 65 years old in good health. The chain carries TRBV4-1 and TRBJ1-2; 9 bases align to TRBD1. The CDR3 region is CASSQLGQGYGYTF. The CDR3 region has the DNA TGCGCCAGCAGCCAATTGGGACAGGGCTATGGCTACACCTTC.